The entry below gives a single T cell receptor (beta chain) sequence along with its context. Its antigen is not identified. This record comes from a study of Ad26.COV2.S vaccination and SARS-CoV-2 variants. Study summary: Ad26.COV2.S given intramuscularly, once or twice 56 days apart. General study results and limits: TCR breadth and depth analyses may have underestimated total T cell responses.

The sample's treatment: around 19 received Ad26.COV2.S at low or high dose, single or two shots; roughly five received placebo; per-sample allocation not given. The study sampled participants on day 63 after the first vaccine or placebo injection. Boston supplied an adult donor aged 18-55 years. The vaccine antigen was prefusion-stabilized Wuhan SARS-CoV-2 spike. This CDR3 is 15 amino acids long. V shed 5 bases, J shed 2 bases, and the junction held 3 bases outside the gene matches. Germline V lookup: CDR1 SGHTA, CDR2 FQGNSA. Libraries were prepared by immunoSEQ multiplex PCR; TCRdb keeps only in-frame clonotypes and omits some of them. Of about 680,000 clones listed, 70% to 90% are singletons.

The TCR sequence derives from a person aged 18-60 years who received the Ad26.COV2.S COVID-19 vaccine or a placebo. The input for sequencing was peripheral blood, taken in a trial of Ad26.COV2.S vaccine versus placebo. This chain uses TRBV7-2 with TRBJ2-1, with 10 bases identical to TRBD2. The CDR3 loop reads CASSGLAGAYNEQFF. Here the CDR3 DNA reads TGTGCCAGCAGCGGGCTAGCGGGAGCCTACAATGAGCAGTTCTTC. The full variable domain, in which reference TRBV7-2 and TRBJ2-1 provide the parts outside the CDR3, is GAGVSQSPSNKVTEKGKDVELRCDPISGHTALYWYRQSLGQGLEFLIYFQGNSAPDKSGLPSDRFSAERTGGSVSTLTIQRTQQEDSAVYLCASSGLAGAYNEQFFGPGTRLTVL.